Listed below are T cell receptor beta chains from one sample, sequenced in a study of blood T cells in healthy people across ages. TCRdb ran MiXCR on the 5' RACE reads and lists one entry per CDR3 protein. The sample has more than 700,000 distinct CDR3 sequences; 35% to 60% are singletons. Sequenced input: blood. The receptor set was obtained from a man older than 75 in good health. CDR3s include the opening cysteine and the closing phenylalanine or tryptophan. A D gene is named only where the DNA matches it firmly. The size entry is marked missing in some rows and otherwise reads once, few, many or a size class.

j_call d_call v_call clone_size cdr3_nt cdr3_aa
TRBJ2-7 TRBD2 TRBV9 - TGTGCCAGCAGCGTCTCGACTAGCGGGACCTCCTACGAGCAGTACTTC CASSVSTSGTSYEQYF
TRBJ2-2 - TRBV10-1 few TGCGCCAGCAGTCCGCGGGAAACCGGGGAGCTGTTTTTT CASSPRETGELFF
TRBJ2-1 - TRBV10-3 - TGTGCCATCAGTGAACCAGGACAGAACAATGAGCAGTTCTTC CAISEPGQNNEQFF
TRBJ2-5 - TRBV25-1 few TGTGCCAGCAGTGGCTGGGGGTTAGAGACCCAGTACTTC CASSGWGLETQYF
TRBJ1-5 - TRBV24-1 few TGTGCCACCAGTGCGGGTTCGGATCAGCCCCAGCATTTT CATSAGSDQPQHF
TRBJ2-1 TRBD2 TRBV24-1 - TGTGCCACCAGTGATCGGACTAGCGGGAGGGCGAATGAGCAGTTCTTC CATSDRTSGRANEQFF
TRBJ2-2 - TRBV9 once TGTGCCAGCAGCGGTCAGGGGCTTGGCACCGGGGAGCTGTTTTTT CASSGQGLGTGELFF
TRBJ2-4 TRBD1 TRBV7-2 many TGTGCCAGCAGCTCACCGGGACAGGTGGCCAAAAACATTCAGTACTTC CASSSPGQVAKNIQYF
TRBJ2-1 TRBD1 TRBV5-1 few TGCGCCAGCAGCTTGGCCCTGGTCGGACAGGGCGGTGAGCAGTTCTTC CASSLALVGQGGEQFF
TRBJ2-2 TRBD1 TRBV5-1 - TGCGCCAGCAGCATAGCACAGGGGGCCGGGGAGCTGTTTTTT CASSIAQGAGELFF
TRBJ1-1 TRBD1 TRBV20-1 - TGCAGTGCTAGAGACTTTCTTAGGACAGGGGGAAACACTGAAGCTTTCTTT CSARDFLRTGGNTEAFF
TRBJ2-1 TRBD2 TRBV7-3 - TGTGCCAGCAGCTTATTGGCTAGCGGGAGTCGGGTTGGGAATGAGCAGTTCTTC CASSLLASGSRVGNEQFF
TRBJ2-7 TRBD1 TRBV12-3/TRBV12-4 - TGTGCCAGCAGACAGGGGCCCGTCTACGAGCAGTACTTC CASRQGPVYEQYF
TRBJ2-1 - TRBV7-2 many TGTGCCAGCAGCTTAAGGCCATGGGGGGCCAATGAGCAGTTCTTC CASSLRPWGANEQFF
TRBJ2-1 - TRBV20-1 many TGCAGTGCTAGCGGTTTCTACCAGAGCTCCTACAATGAGCAGTTCTTC CSASGFYQSSYNEQFF
TRBJ2-3 - TRBV5-1 - TGCGCCAGCAGCGTGCCGGGAGGCACAGATACGCAGTATTTT CASSVPGGTDTQYF